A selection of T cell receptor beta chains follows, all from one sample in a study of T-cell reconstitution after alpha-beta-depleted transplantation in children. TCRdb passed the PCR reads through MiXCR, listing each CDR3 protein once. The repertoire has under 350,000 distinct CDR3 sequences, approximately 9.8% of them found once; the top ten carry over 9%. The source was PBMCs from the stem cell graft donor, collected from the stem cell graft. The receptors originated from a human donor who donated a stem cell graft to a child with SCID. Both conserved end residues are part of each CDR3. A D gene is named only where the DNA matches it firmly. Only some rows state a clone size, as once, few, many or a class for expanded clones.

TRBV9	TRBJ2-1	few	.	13	CASSREQINEQFF	TGTGCCAGCAGTCGCGAACAAATCAATGAGCAGTTCTTC
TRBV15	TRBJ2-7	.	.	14	CATSRDHGAYEQYF	TGTGCCACCAGCAGAGACCACGGGGCCTACGAGCAGTACTTC
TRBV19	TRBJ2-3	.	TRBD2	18	CASSISASGTRKIGTQYF	TGTGCCAGTAGTATATCAGCTAGCGGGACCCGCAAGATCGGTACGCAGTATTTT
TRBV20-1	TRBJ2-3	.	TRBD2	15	CRILAGGASTDTQYF	TGCAGGATATTAGCGGGGGGGGCTAGCACAGATACGCAGTATTTT
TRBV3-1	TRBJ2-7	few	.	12	CASSQTVSEQYF	TGTGCCAGCAGCCAAACGGTTTCCGAGCAGTACTTC
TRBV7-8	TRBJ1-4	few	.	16	CASSSYPWATNEKLFF	TGTGCCAGCAGCTCTTACCCATGGGCAACTAATGAAAAACTGTTTTTT
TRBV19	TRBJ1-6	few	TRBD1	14	CASSIGQANSPLHF	TGTGCCAGTAGTATCGGACAGGCTAATTCACCCCTCCACTTT
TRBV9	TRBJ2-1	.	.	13	CASSVKGPDEQFF	TGTGCCAGCAGCGTAAAGGGGCCCGATGAGCAGTTCTTC
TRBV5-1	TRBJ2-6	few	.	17	CASSPSTGNSGANVLTF	TGCGCCAGCAGCCCATCGACAGGTAACTCTGGGGCCAACGTCCTGACTTTC
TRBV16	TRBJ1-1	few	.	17	CASSQMSWGGVNTEAFF	TGTGCCAGCAGCCAAATGTCTTGGGGGGGAGTGAACACTGAAGCTTTCTTT
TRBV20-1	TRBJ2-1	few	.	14	CSATGSGTYNEQFF	TGCAGTGCAACGGGGTCGGGGACCTACAATGAGCAGTTCTTC
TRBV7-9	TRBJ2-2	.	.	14	CASSLVGGYDPLFF	TGTGCCAGCAGCTTAGTCGGAGGGTACGACCCGCTGTTTTTT
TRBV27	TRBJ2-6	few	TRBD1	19	CASSFLPGQGARGANVLTF	TGTGCCAGCAGTTTCCTCCCGGGACAGGGGGCGCGTGGGGCCAACGTCCTGACTTTC
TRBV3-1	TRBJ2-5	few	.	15	CASTPSAGEQETQYF	TGTGCCAGCACCCCAAGCGCAGGGGAACAAGAGACCCAGTACTTC
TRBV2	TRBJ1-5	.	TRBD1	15	CGCGLGTASNQPQHF	TGTGGCTGTGGACTAGGGACAGCTAGCAATCAGCCCCAGCATTTT
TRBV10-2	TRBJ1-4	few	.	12	CASSERAEKLFF	TGCGCCAGCAGTGAACGTGCGGAAAAACTGTTTTTT
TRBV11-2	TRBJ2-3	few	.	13	CASRYLGSDTQYF	TGTGCCAGCAGATACCTGGGCTCAGATACGCAGTATTTT
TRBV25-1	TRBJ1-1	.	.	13	CASSEYESSEAFF	TGTGCCAGCAGTGAATATGAAAGTTCAGAAGCTTTCTTT
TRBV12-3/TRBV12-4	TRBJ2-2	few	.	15	CASSLGVGMIGELFF	TGTGCCAGCAGTTTGGGTGTAGGGATGATCGGGGAGCTGTTTTTT
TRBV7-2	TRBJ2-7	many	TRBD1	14	CASSSNRDSYEQYF	TGTGCCAGCAGCTCTAACCGGGACAGCTACGAGCAGTACTTC
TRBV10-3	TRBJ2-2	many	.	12	CAITGATGELFF	TGTGCCATCACAGGGGCCACCGGGGAGCTGTTTTTT
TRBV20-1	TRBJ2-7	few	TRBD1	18	CSAKKGASGQIYRNEQYF	TGCAGTGCCAAGAAGGGCGCTTCGGGACAGATTTATCGGAACGAGCAGTACTTC
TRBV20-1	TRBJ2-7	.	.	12	CSARGAIYEQYF	TGCAGTGCCAGGGGCGCCATTTACGAGCAGTACTTC
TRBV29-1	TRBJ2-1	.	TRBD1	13	CSVGRQGYNEQFF	TGCAGCGTTGGACGACAGGGCTACAATGAGCAGTTCTTC
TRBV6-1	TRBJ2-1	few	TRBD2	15	CASTNSGGGNNEQFF	TGTGCCAGCACCAATAGCGGGGGGGGTAACAATGAGCAGTTCTTC
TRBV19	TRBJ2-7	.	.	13	CASSIVISYEQYF	TGTGCCAGTAGTATCGTCATTAGCTACGAGCAGTACTTC
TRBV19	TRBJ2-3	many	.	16	CASSTLRDGATDTQYF	TGTGCCAGTAGTACCCTCCGGGACGGCGCCACAGATACGCAGTATTTT
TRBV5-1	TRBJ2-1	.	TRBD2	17	CASSSPGGPSSYNEQFF	TGCGCCAGCAGCTCCCCGGGGGGTCCCTCCTCCTACAATGAGCAGTTCTTC
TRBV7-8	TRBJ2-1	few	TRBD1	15	CASSEGQGLGNEQFF	TGTGCCAGCAGCGAGGGACAGGGCTTAGGAAATGAGCAGTTCTTC
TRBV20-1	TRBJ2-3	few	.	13	CSAQAGITDTQYF	TGCAGTGCCCAGGCAGGGATCACAGATACGCAGTATTTT
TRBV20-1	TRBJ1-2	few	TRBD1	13	CSARPQGGYGYTF	TGCAGTGCTAGGCCACAGGGGGGCTATGGCTACACCTTC
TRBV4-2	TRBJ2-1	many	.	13	CASSLLGGNEQFF	TGTGCCAGCAGCCTTTTAGGGGGCAATGAGCAGTTCTTC
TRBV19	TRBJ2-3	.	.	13	CASSRGLTDTQYF	TGTGCCAGTAGTAGGGGACTCACAGATACGCAGTATTTT
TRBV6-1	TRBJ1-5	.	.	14	CASSLIRGNQPQHF	TGTGCCAGCAGCCTAATCCGGGGCAATCAGCCCCAGCATTTT
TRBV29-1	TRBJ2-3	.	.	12	CSVYSSPDTQYF	TGCAGCGTTTACAGCAGCCCAGATACGCAGTATTTT